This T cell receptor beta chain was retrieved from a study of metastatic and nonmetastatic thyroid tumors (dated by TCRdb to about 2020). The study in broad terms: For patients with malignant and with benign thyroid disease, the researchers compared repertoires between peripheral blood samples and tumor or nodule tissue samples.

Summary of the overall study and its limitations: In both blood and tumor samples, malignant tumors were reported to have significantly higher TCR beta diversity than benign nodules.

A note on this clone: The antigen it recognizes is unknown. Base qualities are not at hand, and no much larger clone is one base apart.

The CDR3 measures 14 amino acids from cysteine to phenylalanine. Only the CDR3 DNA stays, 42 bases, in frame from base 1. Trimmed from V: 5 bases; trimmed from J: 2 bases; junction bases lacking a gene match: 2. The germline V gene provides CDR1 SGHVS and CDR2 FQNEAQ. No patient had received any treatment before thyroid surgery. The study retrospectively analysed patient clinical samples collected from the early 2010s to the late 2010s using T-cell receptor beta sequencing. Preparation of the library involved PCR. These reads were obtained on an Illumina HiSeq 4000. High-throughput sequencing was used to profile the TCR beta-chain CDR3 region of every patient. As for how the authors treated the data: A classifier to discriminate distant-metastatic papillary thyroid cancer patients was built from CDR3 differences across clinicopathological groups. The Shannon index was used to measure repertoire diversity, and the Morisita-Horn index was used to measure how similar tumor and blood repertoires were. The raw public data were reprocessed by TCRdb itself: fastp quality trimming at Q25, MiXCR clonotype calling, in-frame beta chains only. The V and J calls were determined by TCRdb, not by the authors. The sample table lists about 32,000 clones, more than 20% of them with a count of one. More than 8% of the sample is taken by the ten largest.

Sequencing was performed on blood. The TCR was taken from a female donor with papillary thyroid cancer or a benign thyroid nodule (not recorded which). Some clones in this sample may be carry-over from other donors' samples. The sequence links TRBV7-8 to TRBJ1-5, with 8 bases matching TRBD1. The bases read TGTGCCAGCAGCCAGACAGGGGGCAATCAGCCCCAGCATTTT. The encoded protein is CASSQTGGNQPQHF.